This passage covers 4 T cell receptor beta chains from one sample sequenced in a study of CD8 T cells in Susac syndrome. Random hexamers were used to reverse transcribe roughly 0.5 to 1 ug of RNA. MiXCR, applied by TCRdb to the immunoSEQ multiplex PCR reads, yields one record per CDR3 protein. This table has approximately 140,000 distinct CDR3 sequences, 94% appearing once. The sequencing input was CD8+ T cells from PBMCs. The source of these receptors is a human donor in good health.

The chain is built from TRBV29-1 and TRBJ2-5; 15 bases are a match to TRBD2. Germline V CDR1 and CDR2: SQVTM, ANQGSEA. V dropped 4 bases and J dropped 4; count of bases not matched to a gene: 4. The CDR3 has 15 amino acids. This CDR3 is CSVGTSGRVGETQYF. The CDR3 bases are TGCAGCGTTGGGACTAGCGGGAGGGTGGGAGAGACCCAGTACTTC.

This clonotype occurred once. The genes are TRBV30 and TRBJ1-4; a possible D gene is TRBD1 (6 bases). Trimming pared 5 bases from V and 6 bases from J, leaving 10 bases between. This CDR3 is built from 12 residues. Germline CDR1 is GTSNPN and CDR2 is SVGIG (reference sequence). CDR3 sequence (DNA): TGTGCCTGGGGGGACACGTATGAAAAACTGTTTTTT. Translated: CAWGDTYEKLFF.

The rearrangement links TRBV2 to TRBJ1-1; 8 bases map to TRBD1. Germline V gene lookup returns CDR1 SNHLY and CDR2 FYNNEI. This CDR3 has 13 residues. Trimming cost V 5 bases and J 3 bases; bases outside gene matches: 2. CDR3 DNA: TGTGCCAGCAGTTCAGGGGGCCACACTGAAGCTTTCTTT. It codes for CASSSGGHTEAFF.

This rearrangement joins TRBV7-9 to TRBJ2-7; D ambiguous. Germline values: CDR1 SEHNR, CDR2 FQNEAQ (reference sequence). V shed 2 bases and J shed 0 bases, with 8 bases lying between them. CDR3 size: 14 residues. The CDR3 nucleotides read TGTGCCAGCAGCTTACACACCCACTCCTACGAGCAGTACTTC. It codes for CASSLHTHSYEQYF. Complete variable domain (other parts from reference TRBV7-9 and TRBJ2-7): DTGVSQNPRHKITKRGQNVTFRCDPISEHNRLYWYRQTLGQGPEFLTYFQNEAQLEKSRLLSDRFSAERPKGSFSTLEIQRTEQGDSAMYLCASSLHTHSYEQYFGPGTRLTVT.